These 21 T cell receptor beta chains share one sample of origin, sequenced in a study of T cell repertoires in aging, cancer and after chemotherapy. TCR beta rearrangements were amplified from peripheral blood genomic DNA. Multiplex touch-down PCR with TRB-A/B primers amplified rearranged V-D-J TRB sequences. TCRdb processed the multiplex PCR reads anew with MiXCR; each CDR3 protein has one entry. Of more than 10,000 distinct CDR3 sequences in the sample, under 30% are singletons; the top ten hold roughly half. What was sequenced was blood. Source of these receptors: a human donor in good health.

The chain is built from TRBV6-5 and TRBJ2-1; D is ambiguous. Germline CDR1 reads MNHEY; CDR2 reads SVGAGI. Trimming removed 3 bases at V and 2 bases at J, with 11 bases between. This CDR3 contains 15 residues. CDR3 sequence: CASSYLSSPYNEQFF. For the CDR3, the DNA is TGTGCCAGCAGTTATCTCTCTTCCCCCTACAATGAGCAGTTCTTC.

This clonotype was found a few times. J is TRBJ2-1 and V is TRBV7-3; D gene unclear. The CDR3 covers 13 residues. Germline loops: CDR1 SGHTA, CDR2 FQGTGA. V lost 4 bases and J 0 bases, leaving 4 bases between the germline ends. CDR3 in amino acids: CASSSYSYNEQFF. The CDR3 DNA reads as TGTGCCAGCAGCTCCTACTCCTACAATGAGCAGTTCTTC. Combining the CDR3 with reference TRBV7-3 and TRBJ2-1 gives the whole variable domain GAGVSQTPSNKVTEKGKYVELRCDPISGHTALYWYRQSLGQGPEFLIYFQGTGAADDSGLPNDRFFAVRPEGSVSTLKIQRTERGDSAVYLCASSSYSYNEQFFGPGTRLTVL.

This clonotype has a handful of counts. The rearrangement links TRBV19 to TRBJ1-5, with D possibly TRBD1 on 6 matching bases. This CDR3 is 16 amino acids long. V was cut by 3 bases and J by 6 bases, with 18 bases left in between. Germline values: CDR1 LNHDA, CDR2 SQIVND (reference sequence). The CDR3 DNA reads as TGTGCCAGTAGTATTGGGGGGGGCGCAGGGAGTCAGCCCCAGCATTTT. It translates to CASSIGGGAGSQPQHF.

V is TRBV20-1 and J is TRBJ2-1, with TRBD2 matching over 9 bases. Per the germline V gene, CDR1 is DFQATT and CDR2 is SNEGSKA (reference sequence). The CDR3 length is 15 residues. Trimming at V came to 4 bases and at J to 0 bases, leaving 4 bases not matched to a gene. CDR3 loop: CSATPGLASYNEQFF. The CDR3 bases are TGCAGTGCTACGCCGGGACTAGCCTCCTACAATGAGCAGTTCTTC.

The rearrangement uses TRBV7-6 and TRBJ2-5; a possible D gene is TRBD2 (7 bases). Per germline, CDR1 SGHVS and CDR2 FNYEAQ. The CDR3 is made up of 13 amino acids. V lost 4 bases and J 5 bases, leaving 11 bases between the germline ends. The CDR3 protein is CASSWGGGETQYF. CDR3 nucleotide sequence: TGTGCCAGCAGCTGGGGGGGGGGCGAGACCCAGTACTTC.

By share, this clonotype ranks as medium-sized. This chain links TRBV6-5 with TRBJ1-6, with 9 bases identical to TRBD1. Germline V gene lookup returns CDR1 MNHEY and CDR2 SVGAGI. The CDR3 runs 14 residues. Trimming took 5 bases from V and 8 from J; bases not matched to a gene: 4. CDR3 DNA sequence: TGTGCCAGCAGTCAGGACAGGGGATATTCACCCCTCCACTTT. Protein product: CASSQDRGYSPLHF.

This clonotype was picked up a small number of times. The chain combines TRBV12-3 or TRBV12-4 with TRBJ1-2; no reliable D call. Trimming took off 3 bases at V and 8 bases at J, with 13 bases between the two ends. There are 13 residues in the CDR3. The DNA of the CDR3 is TGTGCCAGCAGTTTGCAGGAAACGGGGGGCTACACCTTC. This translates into CASSLQETGGYTF.

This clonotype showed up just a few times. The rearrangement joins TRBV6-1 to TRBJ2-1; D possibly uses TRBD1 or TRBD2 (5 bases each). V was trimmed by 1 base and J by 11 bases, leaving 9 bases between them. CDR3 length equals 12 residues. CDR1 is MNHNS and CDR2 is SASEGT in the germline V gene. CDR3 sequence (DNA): TGTGCCAGCAGTGAAGTGGGGGATCAGCAGTTCTTC. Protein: CASSEVGDQQFF.

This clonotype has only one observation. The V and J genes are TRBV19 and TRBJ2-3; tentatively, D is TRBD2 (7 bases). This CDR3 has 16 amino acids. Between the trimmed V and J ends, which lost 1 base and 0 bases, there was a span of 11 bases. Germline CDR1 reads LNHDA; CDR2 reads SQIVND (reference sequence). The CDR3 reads CASSIAGGPSTDTQYF. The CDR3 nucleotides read TGTGCCAGTAGTATAGCGGGGGGCCCGAGCACAGATACGCAGTATTTT. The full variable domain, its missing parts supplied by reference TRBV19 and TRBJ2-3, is DGGITQSPKYLFRKEGQNVTLSCEQNLNHDAMYWYRQDPGQGLRLIYYSQIVNDFQKGDIAEGYSVSREKKESFPLTVTSAQKNPTAFYLCASSIAGGPSTDTQYFGPGTRLTVL.

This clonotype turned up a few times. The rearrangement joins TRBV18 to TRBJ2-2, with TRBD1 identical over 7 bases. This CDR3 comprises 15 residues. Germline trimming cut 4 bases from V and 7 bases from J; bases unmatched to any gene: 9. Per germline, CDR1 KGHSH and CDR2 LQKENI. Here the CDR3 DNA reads TGTGCCAGCTCACGGCGACAGGGATTGGTCGGGGAGCTGTTTTTT. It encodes CASSRRQGLVGELFF.

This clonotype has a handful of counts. CDR3 amino acids: CSARSSGGPANTGELFF. In nucleotides, the CDR3 is TGCAGTGCTAGATCAAGCGGGGGGCCGGCGAACACCGGGGAGCTGTTTTTT. The genes are TRBV20-1 and TRBJ2-2; TRBD2 aligns across 9 bases. V gave up 2 bases and J gave up 0 bases; unmatched junction bases: 7. The CDR3 runs 17 residues. Germline CDR1 reads DFQATT; CDR2 reads SNEGSKA (reference sequence).

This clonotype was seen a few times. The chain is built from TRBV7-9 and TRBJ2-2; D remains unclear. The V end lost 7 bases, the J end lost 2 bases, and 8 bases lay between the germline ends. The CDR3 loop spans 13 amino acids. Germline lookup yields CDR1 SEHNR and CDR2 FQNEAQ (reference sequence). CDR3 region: CASMPGNTGELFF. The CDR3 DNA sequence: TGTGCCAGCATGCCCGGTAACACCGGGGAGCTGTTTTTT.

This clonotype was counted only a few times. Written as DNA, the CDR3 is TGTGCCAGCAGCTTGGCCTCAGGGCCCCAGGGGGGCTACACCTTC. Translation gives CASSLASGPQGGYTF. The rearrangement links TRBV5-6 to TRBJ1-2, with D maybe TRBD1 (6 bases). The germline CDR1 and CDR2 sequences are SGHDT and YYEEEE. Trimming stripped 0 bases from V and 8 bases from J, with 17 bases between. The CDR3 runs 15 residues.

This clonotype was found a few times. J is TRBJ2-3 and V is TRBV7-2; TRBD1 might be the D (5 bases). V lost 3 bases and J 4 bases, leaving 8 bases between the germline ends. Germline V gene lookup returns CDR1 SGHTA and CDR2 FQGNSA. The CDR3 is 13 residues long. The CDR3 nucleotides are TGTGCCAGCAGCTTTAGGGGCGCAGATACGCAGTATTTT. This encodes CASSFRGADTQYF.

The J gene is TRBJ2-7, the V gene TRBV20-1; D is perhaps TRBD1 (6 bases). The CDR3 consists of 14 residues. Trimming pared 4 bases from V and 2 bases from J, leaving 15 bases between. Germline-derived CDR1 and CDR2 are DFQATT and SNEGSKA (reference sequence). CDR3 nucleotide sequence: TGCAGTGCTACCCGTCTCCAGGGGACCTACGAGCAGTACTTC. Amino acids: CSATRLQGTYEQYF.

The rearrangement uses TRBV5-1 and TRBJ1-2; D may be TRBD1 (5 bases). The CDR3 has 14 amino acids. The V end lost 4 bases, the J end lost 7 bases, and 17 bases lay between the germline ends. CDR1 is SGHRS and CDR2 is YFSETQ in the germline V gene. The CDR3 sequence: CASSTSGTAAGYTF. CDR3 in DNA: TGCGCCAGCAGCACCTCCGGGACCGCAGCTGGCTACACCTTC.

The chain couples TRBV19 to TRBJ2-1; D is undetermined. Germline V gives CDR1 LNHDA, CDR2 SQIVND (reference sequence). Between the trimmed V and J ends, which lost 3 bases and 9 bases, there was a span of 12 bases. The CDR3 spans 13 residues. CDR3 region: CASSISLAGEQFF. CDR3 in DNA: TGTGCCAGTAGTATTAGTTTAGCCGGTGAGCAGTTCTTC.

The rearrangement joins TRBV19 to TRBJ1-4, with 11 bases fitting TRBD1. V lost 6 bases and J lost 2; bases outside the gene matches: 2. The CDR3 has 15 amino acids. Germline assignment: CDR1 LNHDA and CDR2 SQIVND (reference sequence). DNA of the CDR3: TGTGCCAGTAGGCGGGACAGGGGGACTAATGAAAAACTGTTTTTT. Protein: CASRRDRGTNEKLFF. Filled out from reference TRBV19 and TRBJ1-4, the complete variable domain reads DGGITQSPKYLFRKEGQNVTLSCEQNLNHDAMYWYRQDPGQGLRLIYYSQIVNDFQKGDIAEGYSVSREKKESFPLTVTSAQKNPTAFYLCASRRDRGTNEKLFFGSGTQLSVL.

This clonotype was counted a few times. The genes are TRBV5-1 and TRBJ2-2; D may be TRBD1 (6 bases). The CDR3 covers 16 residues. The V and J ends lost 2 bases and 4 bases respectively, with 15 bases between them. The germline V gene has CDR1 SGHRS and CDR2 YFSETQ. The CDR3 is CASSLQGSGSTGELFF. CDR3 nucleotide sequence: TGCGCCAGCAGCTTACAGGGTAGTGGGAGCACCGGGGAGCTGTTTTTT.

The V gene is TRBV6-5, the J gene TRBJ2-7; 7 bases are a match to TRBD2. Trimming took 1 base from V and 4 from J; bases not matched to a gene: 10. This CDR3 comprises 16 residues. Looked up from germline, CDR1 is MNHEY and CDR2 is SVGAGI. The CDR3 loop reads CASSYYGLGALYEQYF. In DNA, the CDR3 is TGTGCCAGCAGTTACTATGGACTAGGGGCTTTGTACGAGCAGTACTTC.

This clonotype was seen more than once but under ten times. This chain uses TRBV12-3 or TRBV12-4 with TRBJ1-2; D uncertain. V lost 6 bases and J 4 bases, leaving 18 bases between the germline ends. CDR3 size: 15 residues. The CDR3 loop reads CASRDVGQVAYGYTF. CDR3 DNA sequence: TGTGCCAGCAGAGACGTTGGGCAGGTTGCCTATGGCTACACCTTC.